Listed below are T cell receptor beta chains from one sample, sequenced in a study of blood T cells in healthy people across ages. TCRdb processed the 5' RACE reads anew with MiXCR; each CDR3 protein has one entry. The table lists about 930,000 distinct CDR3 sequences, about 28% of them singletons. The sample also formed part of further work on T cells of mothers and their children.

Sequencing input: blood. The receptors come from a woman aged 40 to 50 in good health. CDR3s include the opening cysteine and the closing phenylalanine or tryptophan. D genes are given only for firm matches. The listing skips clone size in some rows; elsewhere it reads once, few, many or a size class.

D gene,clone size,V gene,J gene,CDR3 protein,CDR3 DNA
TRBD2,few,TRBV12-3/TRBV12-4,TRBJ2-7,CASSRPGLAGGSYEQYF,TGTGCCAGCAGTCGCCCGGGACTAGCGGGGGGGTCCTACGAGCAGTACTTC
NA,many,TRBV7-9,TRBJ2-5,CASSRQIQETQYF,TGTGCCAGCAGCCGACAGATTCAAGAGACCCAGTACTTC
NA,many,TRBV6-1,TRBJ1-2,CASRDLGGYGYTF,TGTGCCAGCAGGGATTTGGGAGGGTATGGCTACACCTTC
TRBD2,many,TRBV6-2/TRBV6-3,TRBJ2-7,CASTRLAGQLYEQYF,TGTGCCAGCACACGACTAGCGGGACAACTATACGAGCAGTACTTC
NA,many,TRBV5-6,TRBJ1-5,CASSSRGGRGNQPQHF,TGTGCCAGCAGCTCCCGGGGGGGGCGAGGAAATCAGCCCCAGCATTTT
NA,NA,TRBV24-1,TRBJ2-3,CATSDSDTQYF,TGTGCCACCAGTGATTCAGATACGCAGTATTTT
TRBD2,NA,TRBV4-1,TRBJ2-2,CASSQADSGGVGGELFF,TGCGCCAGCAGCCAAGCTGATAGCGGGGGGGTCGGCGGGGAGCTGTTTTTT
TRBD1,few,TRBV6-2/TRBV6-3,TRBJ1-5,CASRDFDRGRNQPQHF,TGTGCCAGCAGAGATTTCGACAGGGGGCGGAATCAGCCCCAGCATTTT
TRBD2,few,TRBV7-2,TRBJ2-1,CASSLAAGGQETQFF,TGTGCCAGCAGCCTAGCAGCGGGGGGGCAGGAGACCCAGTTCTTC
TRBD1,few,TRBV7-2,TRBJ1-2,CASSAQPGTGHGYTF,TGTGCCAGCAGCGCCCAACCCGGGACAGGACATGGCTACACCTTC
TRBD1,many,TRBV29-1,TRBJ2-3,CSVLTGVSDTQYF,TGCAGCGTTCTGACAGGGGTGTCAGATACGCAGTATTTT
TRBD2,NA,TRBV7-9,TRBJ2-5,CASSPRLAGPQETQYF,TGTGCCAGCAGCCCCCGACTAGCGGGGCCCCAAGAGACCCAGTACTTC
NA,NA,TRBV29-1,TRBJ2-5,CSVSTLQGGKTQYF,TGCAGCGTTTCCACCCTGCAGGGGGGTAAAACCCAGTACTTC
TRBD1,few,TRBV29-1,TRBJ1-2,CSASDRGRVGYTF,TGCAGCGCCTCCGACAGGGGGCGAGTTGGCTACACCTTC
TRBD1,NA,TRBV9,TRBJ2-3,CASRTGQSTDTQYF,TGTGCCAGCAGGACGGGACAGAGCACAGATACGCAGTATTTT
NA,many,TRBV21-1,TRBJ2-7,CASSKGWDGSYEQYF,TGTGCCAGCAGCAAAGGGTGGGACGGATCCTACGAGCAGTACTTC
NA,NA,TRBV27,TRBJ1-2,CASSLGTAYGNTF,TGTGCCAGCAGTTTAGGAACGGCCTATGGCAACACCTTC
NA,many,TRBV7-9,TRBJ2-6,CASSDHPGPGANVLTF,TGTGCCAGCAGCGACCACCCAGGCCCTGGGGCCAACGTCCTGACTTTC
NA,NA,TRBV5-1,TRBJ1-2,CASSPGAPTGNYGYTF,TGCGCCAGCAGCCCCGGGGCCCCTACAGGGAACTATGGCTACACCTTC
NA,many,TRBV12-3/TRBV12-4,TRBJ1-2,CASRGSNYGYTF,TGTGCCAGCCGTGGGTCTAACTATGGCTACACCTTC
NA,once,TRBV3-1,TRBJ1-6,CASRPGGENSPLHF,TGTGCCAGCCGCCCCGGGGGAGAGAATTCACCCCTCCACTTT
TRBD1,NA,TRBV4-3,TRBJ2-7,CVSSRGQGVLYEQYF,TGCGTCAGCAGCCGAGGACAGGGGGTTCTCTACGAGCAGTACTTC
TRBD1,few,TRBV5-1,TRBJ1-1,CASSSRTGGNTEAFF,TGCGCCAGCAGCTCCCGGACAGGGGGGAACACTGAAGCTTTCTTT
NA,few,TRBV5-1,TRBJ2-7,CASSLDWGLEQYF,TGCGCCAGCAGCTTGGATTGGGGGCTCGAGCAGTACTTC
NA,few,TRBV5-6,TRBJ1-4,CASSSRVGYNEKLFF,TGTGCCAGCAGCTCCCGGGTAGGGTATAATGAAAAACTGTTTTTT
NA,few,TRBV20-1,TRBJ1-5,CSAGSLGGVSSQPQHF,TGCAGTGCCGGCTCCTTAGGGGGGGTCTCCTCTCAGCCCCAGCATTTT
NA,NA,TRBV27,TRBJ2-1,CASSLSTRGYNEQFF,TGTGCCAGCAGTTTATCGACGCGCGGCTACAATGAGCAGTTCTTC
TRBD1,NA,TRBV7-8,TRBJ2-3,CASSSDRGSTDMQYF,TGTGCCAGCAGCTCTGACAGGGGGAGCACAGATATGCAGTATTTT
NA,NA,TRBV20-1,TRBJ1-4,CSARVSHDVQEKLFF,TGCAGTGCTAGAGTGTCACATGATGTACAAGAAAAACTGTTTTTT
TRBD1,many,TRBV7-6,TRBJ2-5,CASSGGQALLTETQYF,TGTGCCAGTTCCGGGGGACAGGCTCTCCTAACGGAGACCCAGTACTTC
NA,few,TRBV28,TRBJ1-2,CASIPGGQGYGYTF,TGTGCCAGCATTCCGGGGGGGCAGGGCTATGGCTACACCTTC
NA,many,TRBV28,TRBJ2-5,CASSLRGGMFEQYF,TGTGCCAGCAGTTTAAGGGGGGGCATGTTTGAGCAGTACTTC
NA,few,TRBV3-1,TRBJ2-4,CASSQDPGSGIGQYF,TGTGCCAGCAGCCAAGATCCTGGGTCCGGGATAGGTCAGTACTTC
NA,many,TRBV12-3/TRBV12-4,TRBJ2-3,CASSPGSGLSSDTQYF,TGTGCCAGCAGCCCCGGGTCAGGGCTATCTTCCGATACGCAGTATTTT
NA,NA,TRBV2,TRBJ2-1,CASSAGPNIEQFF,TGTGCCAGCAGCGCCGGGCCGAACATTGAGCAGTTCTTC
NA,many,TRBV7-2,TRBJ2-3,CASRDGFGGTDTQYF,TGTGCCAGCAGAGACGGATTTGGGGGCACAGATACGCAGTATTTT
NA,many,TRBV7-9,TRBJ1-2,CASSLSRGGYTF,TGTGCCAGCAGTTTATCCAGGGGAGGCTACACCTTC
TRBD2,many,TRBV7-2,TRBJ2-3,CASSPSGGAQYTQYF,TGTGCCAGCAGTCCTAGCGGGGGGGCCCAGTATACGCAGTATTTT
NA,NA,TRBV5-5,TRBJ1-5,CASLPGASNQPQHF,TGTGCCAGCCTGCCAGGGGCGAGCAATCAGCCCCAGCATTTT
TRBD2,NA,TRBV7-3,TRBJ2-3,CASSPRLAGAADTQYF,TGTGCCAGCAGCCCCCGACTAGCGGGGGCTGCGGATACGCAGTATTTT